Listed here are 8 T cell receptor beta chains from one sample, sequenced in a study of CD8 T cells in Susac syndrome. Random-hexamer reverse transcription was applied to about 0.45 to 1 ug RNA. TCRdb re-called the immunoSEQ multiplex PCR reads with MiXCR, one entry per CDR3 protein. The table includes under 200,000 distinct CDR3 sequences, around 94% detected once. The sample taken for sequencing was CD4+ T cells from PBMCs. The receptor set was obtained from a human donor with Susac syndrome.

This clonotype has only one observation. The V and J genes are TRBV11-2 and TRBJ2-5; 10 bases agree with TRBD1. The CDR3 sequence is 17 residues long. J gave up 5 bases and V 1 base, and 10 bases lay outside the gene matches. Germline V gene sequence: CDR1 SGHAT, CDR2 FQNNGV. The CDR3 spells CASSLVPRQGAKETQYF. Here the CDR3 DNA reads TGTGCCAGCAGCTTAGTACCTCGACAGGGGGCGAAGGAGACCCAGTACTTC.

The chain uses TRBV9 and TRBJ2-2; 10 bases are shared with TRBD2. This CDR3 region has 15 residues. The V segment lost 1 base and the J segment 8 bases; nucleotides outside the gene matches: 5. Germline CDR1 SGDLS, CDR2 YYNGEE. The CDR3: CASSVLAGGLGELFF. The CDR3 DNA sequence: TGTGCCAGCAGCGTATTAGCGGGGGGTCTTGGGGAGCTGTTTTTT.

The rearrangement links TRBV20-1 to TRBJ1-1; TRBD1 aligns across 7 bases. J lost 1 base, V lost 7 bases, and 9 bases had no gene match. Germline CDR1 DFQATT, CDR2 SNEGSKA (reference sequence). The CDR3 extends over 14 amino acids. CDR3 coding DNA: TGCAGTGGTGGCACGGGACAGAGGAACACTGAAGCTTTCTTT. Translated: CSGGTGQRNTEAFF.

V gene TRBV12-3 or TRBV12-4 combines with J gene TRBJ2-1, with 9 bases matching TRBD1. The V segment lost 4 bases and the J segment 6 bases; nucleotides outside the gene matches: 7. The CDR3 is made up of 15 amino acids. CDR3 DNA: TGTGCCAGCAGTTACCACAGGGGGCGTAGCAATGAGCAGTTCTTC. It yields the protein CASSYHRGRSNEQFF.

The table lists this clonotype with a few counts. The CDR3 reads CSARDRTVRETQYF. The CDR3 DNA reads as TGCAGTGCTAGAGATCGGACTGTCCGGGAGACCCAGTACTTC. The chain links TRBV20-1 to TRBJ2-5; tentatively, D is TRBD2 (5 bases). The CDR3 length is 14 residues. V was shortened by 0 bases and J by 5 bases, with 13 bases between the two germline ends. The germline V gene has CDR1 DFQATT and CDR2 SNEGSKA (reference sequence).

This clonotype was found once. The chain recombines TRBV7-2 with TRBJ1-2; D unclear. CDR3 length: 13 residues. Per germline, CDR1 SGHTA and CDR2 FQGNSA. The V end lost 2 bases, the J end lost 4 bases, and 8 bases lay between the germline ends. CDR3 residues: CASSLSLFYGYTF. For the CDR3, the DNA is TGTGCCAGCAGCTTAAGTCTGTTCTATGGCTACACCTTC.

V gene TRBV12-3 or TRBV12-4 combines with J gene TRBJ2-5; D may be TRBD1 (8 bases). CDR3 length equals 16 residues. V was clipped by 5 bases and J by 0 bases, with 16 bases between them. The CDR3 is CASSNYRGGYQETQYF. CDR3 DNA: TGTGCCAGCAGTAATTACAGGGGGGGGTACCAAGAGACCCAGTACTTC.

This sequence joins TRBV29-1 and TRBJ2-7, with D possibly being TRBD1 (6 bases). Per germline, CDR1 SQVTM and CDR2 ANQGSEA. V was pared by 5 bases and J by 2 bases, with 10 bases between. The CDR3 is 12 amino acids. In DNA, the CDR3 is TGCAGCGTTAGGACAGAGACCTACGAGCAGTACTTC. Protein product: CSVRTETYEQYF.